Here is one TCR beta chain with its context. The sample is drawn from a study of blood T cell repertoires in COVID-19. How the authors handled the data: Scientists estimated how many nucleated cells there were by amplifying reference gene primers. Profiled with immunoSEQ multiplex PCR; TCRdb holds only in-frame clones, not every one. The V and J calls and clone size are taken from that table; D and trimming were inferred from the DNA. The sample holds under 75,000 clones, around 88% seen once. The TCR sequence derives from a woman of 80 years or more with active COVID-19. Sequencing used peripheral blood.

The CDR3 region is CASSRGSSENEQFF. The DNA of the CDR3 is TGTGCCAGTAGTAGAGGGTCCTCTGAGAATGAGCAGTTCTTC. The J gene is TRBJ2-1, the V gene TRBV19; D possibly corresponds to TRBD2 (5 bases). Germline CDR1 and CDR2: LNHDA and SQIVND (reference sequence). V lost 4 bases to trimming and J lost 7 bases, with 14 bases between them. The CDR3 extends over 14 amino acids.